Below, one TCR beta chain is given with its context. These data come from a study of T cell changes during pregnancy in multiple sclerosis. The repertoire was sequenced with immunoSEQ multiplex PCR; TCRdb's copy has only in-frame clones and lacks some. The data contain 35,000 to 50,000 clones, around 90% of them singletons. The CDR3 has 15 residues. Trimming took 6 bases from V and 4 from J; bases not matched to a gene: 7. Looked up from germline, CDR1 is MNHEY and CDR2 is SMNVEV (reference sequence). The sequencing used CD4+ T cells from peripheral blood mononuclear cells, collected after pregnancy. The chain recombines TRBV27 with TRBJ1-4; 8 bases map to TRBD1. The origin of this receptor is a female donor in good health, enrolled as a control in a pregnancy study. Written as DNA, the CDR3 is TGTGCCAGCAGCCCCGGGGACAGGATTAATGAAAAACTGTTTTTT. Amino acids: CASSPGDRINEKLFF.